A selection of T cell receptor beta chains follows, all from one sample in a study of metastatic and nonmetastatic thyroid tumors. With MiXCR, TCRdb called clones anew from the PCR reads. This repertoire shows 20,000 to 25,000 clones, roughly 15% found once; its top ten account for less than 40%. The sample comprised blood. These receptors came from a female donor with papillary thyroid cancer or a benign thyroid nodule (not recorded which). Some clones in this sample may be carry-over from other donors' samples. The CDR3 runs from the conserved cysteine through the conserved F or W. The D gene is left open where the match is weak. Expanded clones get a size class; other rows say once, few or many, or leave the size out.

abundance,j_gene,d_gene,v_gene,CDR3nt,CDR3aa
.,TRBJ2-2,.,TRBV13,TGTGCCAGCAGCTACGAGGGGCAGGGCGGTGAGAACACCGGGGAGCTGTTTTTT,CASSYEGQGGENTGELFF
many,TRBJ2-7,.,TRBV19,TGTGCCAGTAGCCCCGGTGGAGGGGGAGTCAACGAGCAGTACTTC,CASSPGGGGVNEQYF
.,TRBJ2-7,.,TRBV20-1,TGCAGTGCTCAGAGGGGTGCTAGTTCACTCGCCGAGCAGTACTTC,CSAQRGASSLAEQYF
many,TRBJ2-1,.,TRBV2,TGTGCCAGCAGTGAAGATGCGGCAGGGAGTAGCTCCTACAATGAGCAGTTCTTC,CASSEDAAGSSSYNEQFF
many,TRBJ2-7,.,TRBV7-9,TGTGCCAGCAGCCCGTTTGACGAGCAGTACTTC,CASSPFDEQYF
few,TRBJ1-2,.,TRBV6-1,TGTGCCAGCAGCCCCGGACTCAACTATGGCTACACCTTC,CASSPGLNYGYTF
many,TRBJ1-1,TRBD1,TRBV27,TGTGCCAGCAGTTCCTCAGGGGGTGTTTTGAACACTGAAGCTTTCTTT,CASSSSGGVLNTEAFF
.,TRBJ2-1,TRBD2,TRBV18,TGTGCCAGCATCACCGGGACTAGCAATGAGCAGTTCTTC,CASITGTSNEQFF
many,TRBJ2-7,TRBD2,TRBV27,TGTGCCAGCAGTAACCGACTAGCGGGAGTCCACGAGCAGTACTTC,CASSNRLAGVHEQYF
many,TRBJ1-2,.,TRBV20-1,TGCAGTGCTAGCCAACAGGACTATGGCTACACCTTC,CSASQQDYGYTF
.,TRBJ2-7,TRBD2,TRBV11-2,TGTGCCAGCAGCCGACACCCTAGCGGGTACGAGCAGTACTTC,CASSRHPSGYEQYF
many,TRBJ1-1,.,TRBV5-4,TGTGCCCCAGGGTGGGGGGGGAACACTGAAGCTTTCTTT,CAPGWGGNTEAFF
few,TRBJ2-1,.,TRBV28,TGTGCCAGCAGTTCTGGGAGATACAATGAGCAGTTCTTC,CASSSGRYNEQFF
.,TRBJ2-3,TRBD2,TRBV6-1,TGTGCCAGCAGGGGTGGACTAGCGGCAGATACGCAGTATTTT,CASRGGLAADTQYF
many,TRBJ2-3,TRBD2,TRBV20-1,TGCAGCCTTAAGCTAGCGGGAGCCACAGATACGCAGTATTTT,CSLKLAGATDTQYF
many,TRBJ1-4,TRBD1,TRBV20-1,TGCAGTGCTGGACAGGGAAAGAATGAAAAACTGTTTTTT,CSAGQGKNEKLFF
few,TRBJ2-6,TRBD1,TRBV15,TGTGCCACCAGCAGAGGACAGGGTGGGGCCAACGTCCTGACTTTC,CATSRGQGGANVLTF
many,TRBJ2-1,.,TRBV27,TGTGCCAGCAGTTTATCGTTTCTGGGTGAGCAGTTCTTC,CASSLSFLGEQFF
many,TRBJ1-5,TRBD1,TRBV6-1,TGTGCCAGCAGTGAACGGGTCAGGGGGCTAGATCAGCCCCAGCATTTT,CASSERVRGLDQPQHF
few,TRBJ1-4,.,TRBV28,TGTGCCAGCAGTCAAGGGGGGGGGTATGAAAAACTGTTTTTT,CASSQGGGYEKLFF
medium-sized,TRBJ1-2,.,TRBV4-1,TGCGCCAGCAGCCAAGATGAGTCGACTATGGGGGGCTACACCTTC,CASSQDESTMGGYTF
many,TRBJ2-2,.,TRBV28,TGTGCCAGCAGCCGCACCGCACGGCTAGCCGGGGAGCTGTTTTTT,CASSRTARLAGELFF
many,TRBJ2-7,.,TRBV5-1,TGCGCCAGCAGCCCCGACGCGCGTGACGAGCAGTACTTC,CASSPDARDEQYF
many,TRBJ2-3,TRBD1,TRBV28,TGTGCCAGCAGTTTTAGCCAGGGGGGCACAGATACGCAGTATTTT,CASSFSQGGTDTQYF
.,TRBJ2-6,TRBD1,TRBV25-1,TGTGCCAGCACCATGAACCAGGGGGCGAACTCTGGGGTCAACGTCATGACTTTC,CASTMNQGANSGVNVMTF
many,TRBJ2-6,.,TRBV12-3/TRBV12-4,TGTGCCAGCAGTCGAGCTGGGGCCAACGTCCTGACTTTC,CASSRAGANVLTF
few,TRBJ2-7,TRBD2,TRBV6-2/TRBV6-3,TGTGCCAGCAGGCAGCGGGAGTTGAGCTACGAGCAGTACTTC,CASRQRELSYEQYF
many,TRBJ2-7,TRBD1,TRBV4-3,TGCGCCAGCAGCCAAGAACTGCAGGGGGTGGCCTACGAGCAGTACTTC,CASSQELQGVAYEQYF
many,TRBJ2-5,TRBD1,TRBV12-3/TRBV12-4,TGTGCCAGCAGTGAAAGGGACAGGGGCAGGGAGACCCAGTACTTC,CASSERDRGRETQYF
.,TRBJ2-7,TRBD1,TRBV28,TGTGCCAGCAGCGCGGGACAGGTCTTGGAGCAGTACTTC,CASSAGQVLEQYF
many,TRBJ2-5,TRBD1,TRBV7-2,TGTGCCAGCAGCCTAGACAGGGCGCGCCAAGAGACCCAGTACTTC,CASSLDRARQETQYF
many,TRBJ1-1,TRBD1,TRBV11-3,TGTGCCAGCAGCCAAACCGGGACAGTGGCTGAAGCTTTCTTT,CASSQTGTVAEAFF
many,TRBJ2-2,.,TRBV15,TGTGCCACCAGCAGAGATCCACCCCTTCCCGGGGAGCTGTTTTTT,CATSRDPPLPGELFF
medium-sized,TRBJ2-3,.,TRBV20-1,TGCAGTGCTAGAGATCGAGTCAAGGGCGTCACAGATACGCAGTATTTT,CSARDRVKGVTDTQYF
many,TRBJ2-5,TRBD1,TRBV7-2,TGTGCCAGCAGCCCGCCCCGGACAGGGTACCAAGAGACCCAGTACTTC,CASSPPRTGYQETQYF
many,TRBJ2-1,.,TRBV28,TGTGCCAGCTCGCTGCCCGGGCTCCGACGCAATGAGCAGTTCTTC,CASSLPGLRRNEQFF
many,TRBJ2-2,TRBD2,TRBV12-3/TRBV12-4,TGTGCCAGCACCGGGAGCGGGAGCGTTACCGGGGAGCTGTTTTTT,CASTGSGSVTGELFF
many,TRBJ1-1,.,TRBV18,TGTGCCAGCTCACCACCGAGGGGCACCCCTGAAGCTTTCTTT,CASSPPRGTPEAFF
many,TRBJ1-1,.,TRBV28,TGTGCCAGCAGTTTATCTCGCGGGGCAGGGCGGACTGAAGCTTTCTTT,CASSLSRGAGRTEAFF
many,TRBJ2-1,TRBD1,TRBV10-3,TGTGCCATCAGTGAGCCCGACCAGGGGGCCCCCAGTGAGCAGTTCTTC,CAISEPDQGAPSEQFF
many,TRBJ2-7,TRBD1,TRBV20-1,TGCAGTGTAGGGACAGGGACCTACGAGCAGTACTTC,CSVGTGTYEQYF
many,TRBJ2-7,TRBD2,TRBV15,TGTGCCACCAGCAGAGGGACTAGTTACGAGCAGTACTTC,CATSRGTSYEQYF
many,TRBJ1-6,.,TRBV9,TGTGCCAGCAGCGTAGGGAATTCACCCCTCCACTTT,CASSVGNSPLHF
many,TRBJ2-7,.,TRBV10-3,TGTGCCATCAGTGCCCGGGGTGGGAGATTCGGCGAGCAGTACTTC,CAISARGGRFGEQYF
.,TRBJ1-2,.,TRBV4-3,TGCGCCAGCAGCCAAGACCGGGGCAGGGCAAGTGGCTACACCTTC,CASSQDRGRASGYTF
many,TRBJ2-2,.,TRBV11-2,TGTGCCAGCAGCTTAGATAGAAGAACCACCGGGGAGCTGTTTTTT,CASSLDRRTTGELFF
many,TRBJ1-4,.,TRBV6-1,TGTGCCAGCAGTTCCCCCGGGGGTGGTAATGAAAAACTGTTTTTT,CASSSPGGGNEKLFF
many,TRBJ2-1,TRBD2,TRBV2,TGTGCCAGCAGGCCCGGGACTAGCGGGAGTGAGCAGTTCTTC,CASRPGTSGSEQFF
many,TRBJ2-7,.,TRBV12-3/TRBV12-4,TGTGCCAGCAGTTTAATGTTCGGGGGGCTAGACAACTACGAGCAGTACTTC,CASSLMFGGLDNYEQYF
many,TRBJ2-1,.,TRBV7-8,TGTGCCAGCAGCTTAGCGGGGAGGTCTTACAATGAGCAGTTCTTC,CASSLAGRSYNEQFF
few,TRBJ2-1,.,TRBV10-2,TGCGCCAGCAGTGAATCGGGGCGGGATGAGCAGTTCTTC,CASSESGRDEQFF